A selection of T cell receptor beta chains follows, all from one sample in a study of neoadjuvant anti-PD-1 for oral cavity cancer. Using immunoSEQ multiplex PCR, the repertoire was profiled, and TCRdb retains in-frame clones only, with some absent. The profile shows more than 15,000 clones, approximately 79% of them singletons. The starting material was PBMCs, obtained before nivolumab (anti-PD-1) treatment. The source of these receptors is a person aged 35-79 years with oral cavity squamous cell carcinoma. The CDR3 runs from the conserved cysteine through the conserved F or W. D genes are given only for firm matches. Rows may omit the clone size; those that give it use once, few, many or a size class.

TRBV5-1	TRBJ2-3	NA	NA	CASSILPPSRYRNTDTQYF	TGCGCCAGCAGCATCCTCCCTCCGAGCCGGTACAGAAACACAGATACGCAGTATTTT
TRBV6-6	TRBJ2-3	NA	NA	CASSYGQATDTQYF	TGTGCCAGCAGTTACGGGCAGGCAACAGATACGCAGTATTTT
TRBV12-5	TRBJ1-1	NA	few	CASGLVVARTMNTEAFF	TGTGCTAGTGGTTTGGTAGTGGCCAGAACCATGAACACTGAAGCTTTCTTT
TRBV7-9	TRBJ2-2	TRBD1	NA	CASSYDYRGSGELFF	TGTGCCAGCAGCTACGATTACAGGGGGTCCGGGGAGCTGTTTTTT
TRBV6-5	TRBJ1-1	NA	NA	CASSYEGDTEAFF	TGTGCCAGCAGTTACGAGGGGGATACTGAAGCTTTCTTT
TRBV10-2	TRBJ2-7	TRBD2	NA	CASSEQTSGSLEQYF	TGCGCCAGCAGTGAACAGACTAGCGGGAGTTTGGAGCAGTACTTC
TRBV7-8	TRBJ1-5	NA	NA	CASSLKSRLSNQPQHF	TGTGCCAGCAGCTTAAAATCCAGGCTAAGCAATCAGCCCCAGCATTTT
TRBV28	TRBJ1-1	NA	NA	CASSPGGGTEAFF	TGTGCCAGCAGTCCCGGGGGCGGGACTGAAGCTTTCTTT
TRBV2	TRBJ2-3	NA	once	CASSEAGTSTDTQYF	TGTGCCAGCAGTGAAGCGGGGACTAGCACAGATACGCAGTATTTT
TRBV6-6	TRBJ2-1	NA	NA	CASSRRGAQQFF	TGTGCCAGCAGTCGACGTGGGGCCCAGCAGTTCTTC
TRBV5-4	TRBJ2-1	NA	NA	CASSLGHEQFF	TGTGCCAGCAGCTTGGGTCATGAGCAGTTCTTC